The sequence of this T cell receptor (beta chain) was determined in a study of blood T cell repertoires in COVID-19. CDR3 size: 14 residues. Trimming took off 4 bases at V and 7 bases at J, with 14 bases between the two ends. From germline, CDR1 is KGHSH and CDR2 LQKENI. The method was immunoSEQ multiplex PCR; TCRdb's version includes in-frame clones alone and lacks a portion of them. The sample contains over 250,000 clones, around 90% of which appear only once. The sequence came from a middle-aged woman who had recovered from COVID-19. The source material was peripheral blood. The V and J genes are TRBV18 and TRBJ1-5; tentatively, D is TRBD1 (6 bases). Here the CDR3 DNA reads TGTGCCAGCTCACTTTCAGGGGCTGGGCAGCCCCAGCATTTT. Its translation: CASSLSGAGQPQHF.